What follows describes a single T cell receptor beta chain. No cognate antigen has been identified for it. There are no base qualities to consult, and no much larger clone falls within one base. For the CD8 naive samples, CD45RO-negative cells were positively selected for CCR7, yielding a CD45RA+CCR7+ population from which TemRA cells were excluded. The donors were healthy, HIV-negative adults with no recently reported acute infections or vaccinations. Only Caucasian adults living in Nashville, Tennessee, USA were represented among the donors. After blood collection by leukapheresis, PBMCs were isolated using Ficoll-Histopaque density gradient centrifugation and then cryopreserved in the vapor phase of liquid nitrogen. Analytical flow cytometry was used to check the purity and quantity of each magnetically sorted T cell population. Genomic DNA was isolated from every sorted fraction and measured by UV absorbance on a Nanodrop 2000c.

These data come from a study of shared clonotypes between healthy human individuals (dated by TCRdb to the early 2020s). Regarding the research as a whole: The cohort comprised a couple of women and a few men aged 18 to 49 years. Per donor, three plates each were used for CD4 naive and CD4 memory, two for CD8 naive, and one for CD8 memory. The study deeply sequenced blood TCR repertoires of five healthy adults to estimate repertoire size and the extent of clonotype sharing between individuals. To increase sequencing depth and limit assay-specific biases, TCR repertoire library preparation and sequencing were carried out by different laboratories using diverse techniques. Each donor's leukapheresis produced roughly between roughly 0.94 and 9.5 billion PBMCs.

Using the deep immunoSEQ assay, TCR CDR3 regions were amplified from genomic DNA by multiplex PCR. Extracted genomic DNA from each cell subset was distributed evenly across all wells of several immunoSEQ 96-well plates, and each plate was treated as a replicate. For sorted subsets, about 200 ng genomic DNA, equal to 30,000 or so T cell genomes, was loaded into each replicate PCR. The purified libraries were quantified using a Qubit 3.0 fluorometer, sized with a Bioanalyzer 2100, and then quantified again using the KAPA Library Quantification kit. Every immunoSEQ 96-well plate was sequenced on a separate single-read 150-cycle Illumina NextSeq 550 flow cell. The paper's processing steps were these. The immunoSEQ output contained only junctional sequences without quality scores, so filtering could not match that applied to full-length reads. To assign V/J genes and CDR3, sequences were annotated using PyIR, a Python wrapper for IgBLAST v1.9, with IMGT germline references. Reads with weak V/J assignments (E-value above 1e-6), missing CDR3, stop codons, out-of-frame junctions, or ambiguous translated residues were removed. A V3J clonotype was defined by an identical inferred V gene, J gene, and CDR3 amino acid sequence. The percentage overlap between two repertoires was calculated by dividing the number of shared unique clonotypes by the size of the smaller repertoire. RTK rarefaction, the Chao1 estimator, and Recon v2.1 estimates of unobserved clonotypes were used to assess repertoire richness. Generation probabilities for all TCRbeta clonotypes obtained by the gDNA method from several donors were computed using OLGA. The clones in this table, taken by TCRdb from immuneACCESS, are in-frame only. Not every clone is retained; where verified, under half of the shortfall comes from an unresolved V gene, and the cause of the rest is unknown. That table is the source of V, J and clone size, and D and trimming were worked out from the DNA. Across this sample there are about 1,800,000 clones, with about 95% seen only once. The ten largest clones take up around 1.2% of the sample.

The CDR3 runs 15 residues from the cysteine to the phenylalanine. Just CDR3 DNA is preserved here, 45 bases in frame from base 1. The germline V gene provides CDR1 SGDLS and CDR2 YYNGEE. Trimming accounts for 3 bases at V and 3 bases at J, while the number of junction bases matched to no gene is 3. The research as a whole found: Compared with non-shared clonotypes, clonotypes shared by all four sorted-subset donors had higher generation probabilities. Because the study included only a small number of donors, the genetic and exposure-history diversity represented was limited. About 5% of naive CD4, 3.5% of naive CD8, roughly 2.4% of memory CD4, and 0.4% of memory CD8 clonotypes were shared across several donors. Estimated clonotype richness was generally larger for naive than for memory subsets. Pairwise subsampling led to the expectation that sequencing depth would affect the degree of clonotype sharing among donors. Even with the large sequencing depth, rarefaction of the sorted-subset datasets indicated that sequencing was incomplete. Sampling was restricted to blood, and TCR repertoires in tissue are likely to differ from TCR repertoires in blood.

The rearranged chain carries TRBV9 and TRBJ2-3; TRBD2 lines up with 11 middle nucleotides. The TCR was taken from a man aged 18 to 29 in good health. The specimen was naive CD8+ T cells sorted from blood. Reading the label with the study, this specimen's cell subset or site is: CD45RA+CCR7+. The sequenced DNA is TGTGCCAGCAGCGAGGGACTAGCGGATACAGATACGCAGTATTTT. Its protein product is CASSEGLADTDTQYF.